This TCR beta chain was sequenced in a study of blood T cell repertoires in COVID-19. Across the study: Acute-phase and convalescent COVID-19 samples originated in the United States, Italy and Spain. The analysed material was cDNA or gDNA that came from T cells, B-cell-depleted T cells, or PBMCs.

The authors' processing: For nucleated cells, counts were estimated from reference gene primer amplification. Libraries were prepared by immunoSEQ multiplex PCR; TCRdb keeps only in-frame clonotypes and omits some of them. V and J calls and clone size come straight from that table; D and trimming were deduced from the DNA. The sample yields about 190,000 clones, approximately 80% seen once. Germline V gene data show CDR1 as MNHNY and CDR2 as SVGAGI (reference sequence). Trimming stripped 7 bases from V and 4 bases from J, with 16 bases between. The CDR3 is 14 amino acids. The sequencing sample was made of peripheral blood. The origin of this receptor is a woman in her 50s with acute or convalescent COVID-19. V is TRBV6-6 and J is TRBJ1-2; TRBD1 might be the D (5 bases). The CDR3 reads CASTQGLSAYGYTF. The CDR3 DNA reads as TGTGCCAGCACTCAGGGTTTGAGTGCCTATGGCTACACCTTC.